This entry is about one TCR beta chain. The data belong to a study of shared clonotypes between healthy human individuals. As for the study in general: Three CD4 naive, three CD4 memory, two CD8 naive and one CD8 memory plate were used per donor.

Germline CDR1 and CDR2: MRHNA and SNTAGT. The CDR3 runs to 15 residues. J was trimmed by 0 bases and V by 5 bases; bases with no gene match: 7. In the sorted-subset replicate PCRs, about 190 ng DNA, 25,000 to 30,000 T cell genomes, was used. Data came from immunoSEQ multiplex PCR; TCRdb stores just in-frame clones and leaves some out. The sample includes 550,000 to 800,000 clones, roughly 91% of them seen just once. The chain joins TRBV6-4 to TRBJ2-7, with TRBD2 matching 7 bases. The sequenced sample consisted of memory CD8+ T cells from PBMCs. Subset noted: CD45RO+ cells pooled with CCR7-negative TemRA cells. The TCR was taken from a man aged 18 to 35 in good health. Some clones in this sample may be carry-over from other donors' samples. The CDR3 region is CASSYSGQSSYEQYF. Written as DNA, the CDR3 is TGTGCCAGCAGTTATAGCGGGCAAAGCTCCTACGAGCAGTACTTC.